This TCR beta chain was identified during a study of tumor and adjacent non-tumor tissue in lung cancer. Background on the study: On average, productive TCRbeta reads reached 4 million to 4.5 million per sample.

Trimming removed 5 bases at V and 2 bases at J, with 15 bases between. The CDR3 has 14 amino acids. Germline CDR1 and CDR2: GTSNPN and SVGIG (reference sequence). Three rounds of nested PCR, following a modified ARM-PCR protocol, produced the TCRbeta library. MiXCR was run by TCRdb on the multiplex PCR reads, yielding one entry per CDR3 protein. The sample consists of under 95,000 distinct CDR3 sequences, less than 75% of them appearing once. Study results and limitations: Shorter survival was associated with higher TCR diversity in tumors. Top 100 clones took a larger repertoire share in normal lung.

With respect to this clonotype: What it recognizes is unknown. It may be a read error: a sequence one base away is much more abundant.

The template was RNA from unsorted bulk tissue. This clonotype was obtained from a man between 60 and 70 years old with non-small cell lung cancer. Sequencing input: lung tumor tissue. V gene TRBV30 combines with J gene TRBJ1-2, with TRBD1 as a possible D gene (5 bases). The DNA of the CDR3 is TGTGCCTGGGAACCGACAGTCCCAAACTATGGCTACACCTTC. Translating gives CAWEPTVPNYGYTF.